The clone carrying this TCR beta chain came up many times. The CDR3 length is 15 residues. TCRdb reprocessed the 5' RACE reads with MiXCR, giving one entry per CDR3 protein. The data hold 39,000 or so distinct CDR3 sequences, with 2% to 3% observed a single time. The data were taken from a study of neurological immune-mediated disorders. Sequenced sample: PBMCs. The genes are TRBV21-1 and TRBJ2-7; TRBD1 reflects the table's D call only, with no check against the DNA. TRBV21-1 is reported as a pseudogene. This receptor was taken from a man in his thirties or forties with multiple sclerosis. This CDR3 reads CASSNPPTRGHEQYF. The CDR3 DNA sequence: TGTGCCAGCAGCAACCCCCCCACGCGGGGCCACGAGCAGTACTTC.